The following is a T cell receptor beta chain sequence with its context. Its target is not known. This sample is part of a study of T cell responses to AZD1222 COVID-19 vaccine. Trimming removed 3 bases from V and 4 bases from J; junction bases left unmatched: 13. This CDR3 comprises 17 residues. The germline CDR1 and CDR2 sequences are SGHAT and FQNNGV. Whole-study results and caveats: In all cases, repertoires were sampled only after the peak T cell response. Donors in the cohort were predominantly white British and more often female, and clonal diversity was possibly underestimated.

Produced via immunoSEQ multiplex PCR; TCRdb's table is partial and in-frame only. The sample carries more than 85,000 clones, approximately 90% recorded once. The sequence was obtained from an adult in good health. The specimen comprised peripheral blood, sampled on day 0 of AZD1222 vaccination. The chain uses TRBV11-2 and TRBJ2-7; the match to TRBD2 covers 9 bases. The CDR3 DNA is TGTGCCAGCAGCTTCAGAGCGGGGGGCCAGGGACGATACGAGCAGTACTTC. Residues: CASSFRAGGQGRYEQYF.